Given below is one TCR beta chain in context. This record comes from a study of blood T cell repertoires in COVID-19. The wider study: Sites in the United States, Italy and Spain provided acute and convalescent COVID-19 samples. T cells, B-cell-depleted T cells, or PBMCs provided the cDNA or gDNA that served as material.

Original processing methods: Reference gene primers were amplified, and this amplification served to estimate nucleated cell counts. This table comes from immunoSEQ multiplex PCR, and its TCRdb copy is limited to in-frame clones, with some not included. V and J calls and clone size are given by that table; D and trimming were obtained from the DNA. The table shows 250,000 to 300,000 clones, with 75% to 90% occurring only once. The CDR3 contains 14 residues. Germline V gives CDR1 SGHDT, CDR2 YYEEEE. The junction had 6 bases not matched to a gene; V was cut back by 3 bases and J by 5 bases. Input material: peripheral blood. The chain combines TRBV5-6 with TRBJ2-7, with 9 bases matching TRBD1. This sequence originates from a woman aged 40 to 50 who had recovered from COVID-19. CDR3: CASSSGQGLNEQYF. The CDR3 bases are TGTGCCAGCAGCTCGGGACAGGGACTCAACGAGCAGTACTTC.